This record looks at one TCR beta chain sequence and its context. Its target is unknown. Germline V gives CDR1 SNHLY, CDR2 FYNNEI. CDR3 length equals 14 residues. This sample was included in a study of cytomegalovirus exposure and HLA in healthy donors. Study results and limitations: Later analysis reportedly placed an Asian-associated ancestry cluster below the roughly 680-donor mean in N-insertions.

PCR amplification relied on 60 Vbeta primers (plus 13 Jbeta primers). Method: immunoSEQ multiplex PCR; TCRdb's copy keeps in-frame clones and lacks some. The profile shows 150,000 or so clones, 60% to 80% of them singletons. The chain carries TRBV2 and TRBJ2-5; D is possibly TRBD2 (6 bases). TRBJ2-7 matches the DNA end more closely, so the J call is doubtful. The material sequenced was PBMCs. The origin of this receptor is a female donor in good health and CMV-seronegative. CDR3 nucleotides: TGTGCCAGCAGTGTTGGGGGACTTATCTACGAGCAGTACTTC. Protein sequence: CASSVGGLIYEQYF.